Following are 29 T cell receptor beta chains from one sample sequenced in a study of blood T cell repertoires in COVID-19. Measured with immunoSEQ multiplex PCR; TCRdb has only the in-frame clones, and not every one. The sample has around 180,000 clones, roughly 90% seen once. The specimen sequenced was peripheral blood. The receptors originated from a man in his 70s with active or convalescent COVID-19.

This chain uses TRBV19 with TRBJ1-5, with D uncertain. V was shortened by 5 bases and J by 2 bases, with 4 bases between the two germline ends. CDR1 is LNHDA, CDR2 SQIVND, per germline (reference sequence). The length of the CDR3 is 12 residues. CDR3 nucleotide sequence: TGTGCCAGTAGTCTTCGCAATCAGCCCCAGCATTTT. Encoded protein: CASSLRNQPQHF.

The chain employs TRBV7-9 and TRBJ2-7; 8 positions match TRBD1. The V segment lost 4 bases and the J segment 6 bases; nucleotides outside the gene matches: 8. The CDR3 is 14 amino acids. Germline V gives CDR1 SEHNR, CDR2 FQNEAQ (reference sequence). This chain's CDR3 is CASSSQTGESEQYF. As DNA, the CDR3 is TGTGCCAGCAGCTCTCAGACAGGGGAAAGCGAGCAGTACTTC.

This clone was seen only a few times. The chain uses TRBV7-2 and TRBJ1-1, with 8 positions matching TRBD1. The CDR3 contains 15 residues. The V gene's germline CDR1 is SGHTA and CDR2 FQGNSA. J gave up 8 bases and V 1 base, and 9 bases lay outside the gene matches. The CDR3 DNA follows: TGTGCCAGCAGCTTAGGAATTCCAGGACAGGGAGAAGCTTTCTTT. Translated, it gives CASSLGIPGQGEAFF.

This CDR3 is CATSRVPLQPQHF. CDR3 sequence (DNA): TGTGCCACCAGCAGAGTTCCCCTTCAGCCCCAGCATTTT. The chain joins TRBV15 to TRBJ1-5; no clear D gene. The CDR3 is made up of 13 amino acids. The germline gives CDR1 LNHNV, CDR2 YYDKDF (reference sequence). With 1 base removed from V and 6 bases from J, the gap between germline ends came to 7 bases.

V gene TRBV5-6 combines with J gene TRBJ2-2, with TRBD1 identical over 9 bases. V lost 0 bases to trimming and J lost 6 bases; unmatched junction nucleotides: 6. The V gene's germline CDR1 is SGHDT and CDR2 YYEEEE. The CDR3 is 16 amino acids. CDR3 in DNA: TGTGCCAGCAGCTTGGCCACAGGGGGCGCGGCCGGGGAGCTGTTTTTT. This codes for CASSLATGGAAGELFF.

CDR3 sequence: CASSIGQVSNQPQHF. The CDR3 region has the DNA TGTGCCAGTAGTATCGGACAGGTTAGCAATCAGCCCCAGCATTTT. V is TRBV19 and J is TRBJ1-5; 7 bases map to TRBD1. Germline CDR1 and CDR2: LNHDA and SQIVND (reference sequence). The ends lost 3 bases at V and 0 bases at J; junction bases unmatched: 2. The CDR3 is 15 amino acids. The entire variable domain, with the rest obtained from reference TRBV19 and TRBJ1-5, is as follows: DGGITQSPKYLFRKEGQNVTLSCEQNLNHDAMYWYRQDPGQGLRLIYYSQIVNDFQKGDIAEGYSVSREKKESFPLTVTSAQKNPTAFYLCASSIGQVSNQPQHFGDGTRLSIL.

In DNA form, the CDR3 reads TGTGCCAGCAGCTTAGCCCCCCCCCGACAGGGCGGCGAGCAGTACTTC. It translates to CASSLAPPRQGGEQYF. The chain uses TRBV7-9 and TRBJ2-7, with 7 bases identical to TRBD1. Germline V gene data show CDR1 as SEHNR and CDR2 as FQNEAQ (reference sequence). V trimming: 0 bases; J trimming: 6 bases; junction bases outside the gene matches: 11. The CDR3 spans 16 residues.

The chain uses TRBV7-8 and TRBJ1-2; D is ambiguous. There are 14 residues in the CDR3. Per the germline V gene, CDR1 is SGHVS and CDR2 is FQNEAQ. Deletions cut 3 bases from V and 2 bases from J, with 10 bases between. For the CDR3, the DNA is TGTGCCAGCAGCTTCCAGGCAACCAACTATGGCTACACCTTC. Its protein product is CASSFQATNYGYTF.

This clone was observed a handful of times. The CDR3 DNA reads as TGTGCCAGCAGTTTCGTGGGACAGGCCGCCTACGAGCAGTACTTC. Translated, it gives CASSFVGQAAYEQYF. The genes are TRBV28 and TRBJ2-7, with 8 positions matching TRBD1. CDR1 and CDR2 from the germline V gene are MDHEN and SYDVKM. J lost 2 bases, V lost 3 bases, and 6 bases had no gene match. The CDR3 extends over 15 amino acids.

The chain joins TRBV27 to TRBJ2-7; D is possibly TRBD1 (6 bases). The CDR3 covers 13 residues. The V end was cut by 6 bases, the J end by 2 bases, with 11 bases between. Germline V lookup: CDR1 MNHEY, CDR2 SMNVEV (reference sequence). The CDR3 sequence: CASRRQEAYEQYF. In DNA form, the CDR3 reads TGTGCCAGCAGGAGACAGGAGGCCTACGAGCAGTACTTC.

This sequence joins TRBV5-4 and TRBJ2-7; 14 bases fit TRBD2. Germline lookup yields CDR1 SGHNT and CDR2 YYREEE (reference sequence). This CDR3 comprises 16 residues. Trimming cost V 3 bases and J 6 bases; bases outside gene matches: 8. The CDR3, as DNA: TGTGCCAGCAGCTCTCCGACTAGCGGGAGGGCCAGCGAGCAGTACTTC. As protein: CASSSPTSGRASEQYF.

This clone was found once. The chain employs TRBV5-5 and TRBJ1-6; no clear D. Trimming cost V 5 bases and J 8 bases, with 14 bases left between them. Germline CDR1 SGHKS, CDR2 YYEKEE (reference sequence). This CDR3 is built from 14 residues. DNA of the CDR3: TGTGCCAGCAGACCCCACGAGGGCGATTCACCCCTCCACTTT. Residues: CASRPHEGDSPLHF.

In this sample, this clone turned up once. The chain carries TRBV15 and TRBJ1-1, with D maybe TRBD1 (5 bases). Trimming removed 4 bases at V and 3 bases at J, with 15 bases between. Germline V gene sequence: CDR1 LNHNV, CDR2 YYDKDF (reference sequence). The CDR3 consists of 15 residues. The CDR3 here is CATSTLGARDTEAFF. The DNA for the CDR3 is TGTGCCACCAGCACCCTTGGGGCCCGGGACACTGAAGCTTTCTTT.

The CDR3 DNA reads as TGTGCCAGCAGTACGACAGGGACAGATTCCTACGAGCAGTACTTC. It encodes CASSTTGTDSYEQYF. The rearrangement uses TRBV27 and TRBJ2-7; 7 bases match TRBD1. This CDR3 region has 15 residues. Germline V lookup: CDR1 MNHEY, CDR2 SMNVEV (reference sequence). V dropped 5 bases and J dropped 1; count of bases not matched to a gene: 8.

The genes are TRBV7-2 and TRBJ2-1, with TRBD1 matching over 7 bases. CDR3 length: 14 residues. Looked up from germline, CDR1 is SGHTA and CDR2 is FQGNSA. V dropped 2 bases and J dropped 5; count of bases not matched to a gene: 3. CDR3 nucleotide sequence: TGTGCCAGCAGCTTATGGGACAGAAACAATGAGCAGTTCTTC. Its protein product is CASSLWDRNNEQFF.

The chain is built from TRBV24-1 and TRBJ1-2; no firm D call. The CDR3 is made up of 14 amino acids. With 4 bases removed from V and 7 bases from J, the gap between germline ends came to 15 bases. Per germline, CDR1 KGHDR and CDR2 SFDVKD. The CDR3 DNA reads TGTGCCACCAGTGACTCGTCTTTAAGCGGTGGCTACACCTTC. As protein: CATSDSSLSGGYTF.

The V call is TRBV19, the J call TRBJ2-2, with 7 bases aligning to TRBD1. Losses at the gene ends were 6 bases for V and 3 bases for J; bases not matched to a gene: 7. This CDR3 region has 15 residues. Germline V gene data show CDR1 as LNHDA and CDR2 as SQIVND (reference sequence). Written as DNA, the CDR3 is TGTGCCAGTAGACTCGCCGGGACAGACACCGGGGAGCTGTTTTTT. This gives the protein CASRLAGTDTGELFF.

This clone was seen more than once but under ten times. The chain joins TRBV4-1 to TRBJ1-3, with 8 positions matching TRBD1. The junction had 5 bases not matched to a gene; V was cut back by 2 bases and J by 2 bases. Germline CDR1 reads MGHRA; CDR2 reads YSYEKL. The CDR3 extends over 16 amino acids. This CDR3 is CASSQPPGQAGNTIYF. The CDR3 bases are TGCGCCAGCAGCCAACCCCCGGGACAGGCTGGAAACACCATATATTTT.

The chain couples TRBV24-1 to TRBJ2-4; D might be TRBD1 (5 bases). This CDR3 is 16 amino acids long. Germline lookup yields CDR1 KGHDR and CDR2 SFDVKD. Trimming removed 3 bases at V and 6 bases at J, with 17 bases between. CDR3 sequence (DNA): TGTGCCACCAGTGATCCGACCCGGCAGGGTGGAAACATTCAGTACTTC. Its translation is CATSDPTRQGGNIQYF.

This clone was picked up a small number of times. The chain is built from TRBV7-3 and TRBJ1-6; no clear D. The V end was cut by 4 bases, the J end by 0 bases, with 7 bases between. This CDR3 has 15 amino acids. Germline assignment: CDR1 SGHTA and CDR2 FQGTGA. The CDR3 here is CASSSTSSYNSPLHF. The CDR3 region has the DNA TGTGCCAGCAGCTCCACGAGCTCCTATAATTCACCCCTCCACTTT.

This chain links TRBV7-2 with TRBJ2-1; D may be TRBD1 (5 bases). The V and J ends lost 5 bases and 8 bases respectively, with 16 bases between them. The CDR3 length is 14 residues. The germline CDR1 and CDR2 sequences are SGHTA and FQGNSA. CDR3 loop: CASSALQGKYEQFF. The CDR3 region has the DNA TGTGCCAGCAGCGCCCTCCAGGGAAAGTATGAGCAGTTCTTC.

The chain has TRBV6-2 or TRBV6-3 and TRBJ2-1; D might be TRBD1 (5 bases). The CDR3 sequence is 16 residues long. Germline V gives CDR1 MNHEY, CDR2 SVGEGT. Deletions cut 2 bases from V and 9 bases from J, with 20 bases between. The CDR3 protein is CASSYKALTGRGEQFF. CDR3 DNA sequence: TGTGCCAGCAGTTACAAGGCCCTAACGGGTAGGGGTGAGCAGTTCTTC.

V usage is TRBV9 and J usage is TRBJ2-4, with D tentatively TRBD2 (6 bases). The CDR3 sequence is 14 residues long. Trimming stripped 4 bases from V and 0 bases from J, with 8 bases between. The germline V gene has CDR1 SGDLS and CDR2 YYNGEE. For the CDR3, the DNA is TGTGCCAGCAGCCTGGGGGGAGCCAAAAACATTCAGTACTTC. Residues: CASSLGGAKNIQYF.

In DNA form, the CDR3 reads TGCGCCAGCAGCTTGCGAGGCAGGGGAGAGACCCAGTACTTC. This codes for CASSLRGRGETQYF. The chain has TRBV5-1 and TRBJ2-5, with D tentatively TRBD1 (6 bases). The V and J ends lost 1 base and 4 bases respectively, with 11 bases between them. Germline V gene lookup returns CDR1 SGHRS and CDR2 YFSETQ. This CDR3 contains 14 residues.

This chain joins TRBV18 and TRBJ1-1; 7 positions agree with TRBD1. Germline CDR1 reads KGHSH; CDR2 reads LQKENI. The CDR3 sequence is 15 residues long. The junction had 9 bases not matched to a gene; V was cut back by 4 bases and J by 4 bases. CDR3 bases: TGTGCCAGCTCACTATCCAGGGGGAGGTCCACTGAAGCTTTCTTT. Encoded protein: CASSLSRGRSTEAFF.

This rearrangement joins TRBV27 to TRBJ2-1, with D maybe TRBD2 (5 bases). Germline V gives CDR1 MNHEY, CDR2 SMNVEV (reference sequence). V lost 1 base, J lost 0 bases, and 13 bases lay in between. This CDR3 has 17 amino acids. The chain's CDR3 is CASSLLRSGNSYNEQFF. In DNA, the CDR3 is TGTGCCAGCAGTTTATTACGGTCGGGGAACTCCTACAATGAGCAGTTCTTC.

Only a few counts were recorded for this clone. The chain recombines TRBV6-5 with TRBJ1-5; D may be TRBD1 (6 bases). This CDR3 comprises 15 residues. Trimming left V 8 bases short and J 3 bases short, with 17 bases between. The germline V gene encodes CDR1 MNHEY and CDR2 SVGAGI. CDR3 region: CASSKDWGPNQPQHF. CDR3 DNA: TGTGCCAGCTCCAAGGACTGGGGGCCCAATCAGCCCCAGCATTTT.

The rearrangement links TRBV28 to TRBJ2-5; TRBD1 is a possible D gene (7 bases). CDR3 length: 15 amino acids. Per germline, CDR1 MDHEN and CDR2 SYDVKM. V lost 5 bases to trimming and J lost 2 bases, with 15 bases between them. The CDR3: CASSRRGAEQETQYF. The CDR3 DNA sequence: TGTGCCAGCAGTCGCAGGGGGGCGGAACAAGAGACCCAGTACTTC.

This clone showed up many times. The genes are TRBV3-1 (or the pseudogene TRBV3-2) and TRBJ1-3; D is ambiguous. The CDR3 extends over 13 amino acids. The germline V gene encodes CDR1 LGHDT and CDR2 YNNKEL (reference sequence). V was shortened by 5 bases and J by 0 bases, with 5 bases between the two germline ends. The CDR3 coding sequence is TGTGCCAGCAGCACATTCTCTGGAAACACCATATATTTT. Protein product: CASSTFSGNTIYF.